This paragraph covers one TCR beta chain sequence. The method was immunoSEQ multiplex PCR; TCRdb's version includes in-frame clones alone and lacks a portion of them. Of roughly 60,000 clones in the sample, about 96% were seen once. This sample is drawn from a study of cytomegalovirus exposure and HLA in healthy donors. Germline CDR1 reads SGHRS; CDR2 reads YFSETQ. V lost 4 bases, J lost 1 base, and 9 bases lay in between. The CDR3 loop spans 13 amino acids. The chain uses TRBV5-1 and TRBJ2-7; D might be TRBD2 (5 bases). The sequence was collected from a woman between 18 and 29 years old in good health and CMV-seronegative. The sequenced sample was PBMCs. The CDR3 nucleotides read TGCGCCAGCAGCCCCCCGGGATCCTACGAGCAGTACTTC. Its translation is CASSPPGSYEQYF.